This TCR beta chain was observed in a study of PD-L1 blockade in urothelial cancer. Study-wide background: The number of prior chemotherapy regimens per patient was 0 to 3. At 3 weeks after treatment start (second dose) and again at 6 weeks, blood was analyzed.

This CDR3 contains 13 residues. Trimming removed 0 bases from V and 7 bases from J, with 9 bases in between. Looked up from germline, CDR1 is LGHNA and CDR2 is YSLEER. The investigators introduced synthetic TCR analog templates into each PCR as spikes. The table came from immunoSEQ multiplex PCR; TCRdb's copy has only in-frame clones and leaves some out. The sample records around 46,000 clones, roughly four fifths being singletons. Regarding time point: peripheral blood 6 weeks after treatment start. Pretreatment and on-treatment blood mononuclear cell samples were taken, totaling between 1 and 8 time points per patient.

The source of this sequence is a man aged 55 to 70 with urothelial cancer. Sequencing was performed on PBMCs, taken around atezolizumab (anti-PD-L1) treatment. The chain carries TRBV4-3 and TRBJ2-5; no reliable D call. The CDR3 nucleotides are TGCGCCAGCAGCCAAGAGGTTCCAGGGACCCAGTACTTC. Residues: CASSQEVPGTQYF.